This TCR beta chain was identified during a study of blood T cell repertoires in COVID-19. The wider study: Acute-phase and convalescent COVID-19 samples originated in the United States, Italy and Spain. In each case, the material was cDNA or gDNA derived from T cells, B-cell-depleted T cells, or PBMCs.

Germline V gives CDR1 SNHLY, CDR2 FYNNEI. This CDR3 is built from 13 residues. V shed 7 bases and J shed 1 base, with 10 bases lying between them. Per the original data handling: Counts of nucleated cells, estimated from reference gene primer amplification, were obtained. Libraries were prepared by immunoSEQ multiplex PCR; TCRdb keeps only in-frame clonotypes and omits some of them. V and J calls and clone size are as listed in that table; D and trimming were resolved from the DNA. The repertoire holds approximately 190,000 clones, with 84% as singletons. The source is a human donor in a cohort sampled during active COVID-19. The chain employs TRBV2 and TRBJ1-1; TRBD1 might be the D (6 bases). The sequencing input was peripheral blood. The CDR3 here is CASTPDRNTEAFF. The CDR3 DNA reads as TGTGCCAGCACCCCGGACAGGAACACTGAAGCTTTCTTT. Full variable domain (outside the CDR3, taken from reference TRBV2 and TRBJ1-1): EPEVTQTPSHQVTQMGQEVILRCVPISNHLYFYWYRQILGQKVEFLVSFYNNEISEKSEIFDDQFSVERPDGSNFTLKIRSTKLEDSAMYFCASTPDRNTEAFFGQGTRLTVV.